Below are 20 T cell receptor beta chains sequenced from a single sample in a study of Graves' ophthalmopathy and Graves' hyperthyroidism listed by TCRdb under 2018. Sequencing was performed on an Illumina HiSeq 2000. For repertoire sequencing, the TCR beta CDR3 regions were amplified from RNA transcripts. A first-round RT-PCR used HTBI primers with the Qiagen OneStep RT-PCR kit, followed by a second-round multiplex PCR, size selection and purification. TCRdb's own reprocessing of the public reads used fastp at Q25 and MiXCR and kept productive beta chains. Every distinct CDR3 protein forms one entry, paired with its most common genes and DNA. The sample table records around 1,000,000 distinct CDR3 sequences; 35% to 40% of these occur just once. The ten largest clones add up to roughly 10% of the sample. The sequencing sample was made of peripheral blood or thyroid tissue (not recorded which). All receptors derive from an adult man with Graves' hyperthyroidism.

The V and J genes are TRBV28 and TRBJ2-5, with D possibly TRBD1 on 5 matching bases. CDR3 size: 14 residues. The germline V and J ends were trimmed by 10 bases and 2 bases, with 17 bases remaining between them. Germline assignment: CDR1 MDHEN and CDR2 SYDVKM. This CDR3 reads CAIQGRVLQETQYF. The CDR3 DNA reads TGTGCCATCCAGGGCAGGGTACTTCAAGAGACCCAGTACTTC.

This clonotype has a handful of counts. CDR3 sequence reads: CASSLPSQEQYF. For the CDR3, the DNA is TGTGCCAGCAGTTTACCATCTCAAGAGCAGTACTTC. The chain recombines TRBV28 with TRBJ2-7; D remains unclear. Germline V lookup: CDR1 MDHEN, CDR2 SYDVKM. The ends were cut back, 2 bases at V and 7 bases at J, with 9 bases in the middle. The CDR3 has 12 residues.

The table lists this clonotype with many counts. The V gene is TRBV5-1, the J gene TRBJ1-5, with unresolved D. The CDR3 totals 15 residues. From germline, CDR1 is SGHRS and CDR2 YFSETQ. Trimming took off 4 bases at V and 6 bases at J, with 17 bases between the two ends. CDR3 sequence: CASSLLGSEGQPQHF. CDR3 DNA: TGCGCCAGCAGCCTTTTAGGGAGTGAGGGTCAGCCCCAGCATTTT. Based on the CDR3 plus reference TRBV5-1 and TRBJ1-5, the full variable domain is KAGVTQTPRYLIKTRGQQVTLSCSPISGHRSVSWYQQTPGQGLQFLFEYFSETQRNKGNFPGRFSGRQFSNSRSEMNVSTLELGDSALYLCASSLLGSEGQPQHFGDGTRLSIL.

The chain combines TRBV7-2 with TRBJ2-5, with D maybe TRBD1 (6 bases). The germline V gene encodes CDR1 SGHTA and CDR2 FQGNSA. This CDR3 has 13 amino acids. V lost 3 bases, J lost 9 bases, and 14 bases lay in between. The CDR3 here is CASSFYRDKSQYF. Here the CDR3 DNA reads TGTGCCAGCAGCTTTTACCGGGACAAGTCCCAGTACTTC.

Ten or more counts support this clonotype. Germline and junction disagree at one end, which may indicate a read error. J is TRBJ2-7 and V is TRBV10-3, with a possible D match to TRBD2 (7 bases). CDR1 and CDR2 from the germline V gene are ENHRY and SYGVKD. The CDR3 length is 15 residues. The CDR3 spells CASSRPGGVLHEQYF. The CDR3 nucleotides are TGTGCCAGCAGTCGGCCGGGGGGCGTTTTACACGAGCAGTACTTC.

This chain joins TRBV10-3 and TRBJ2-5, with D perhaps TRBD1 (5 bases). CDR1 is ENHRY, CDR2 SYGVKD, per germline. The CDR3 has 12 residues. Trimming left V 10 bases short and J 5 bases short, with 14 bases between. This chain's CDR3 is CATGPGWETQYF. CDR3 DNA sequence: TGTGCCACAGGCCCAGGGTGGGAGACCCAGTACTTC.

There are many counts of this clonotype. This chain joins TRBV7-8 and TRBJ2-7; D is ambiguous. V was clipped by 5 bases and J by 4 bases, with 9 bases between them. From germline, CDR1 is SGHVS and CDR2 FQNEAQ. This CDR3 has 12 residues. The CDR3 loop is CASSREQYEQYF. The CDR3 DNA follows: TGTGCCAGCAGCCGAGAGCAATACGAGCAGTACTTC.

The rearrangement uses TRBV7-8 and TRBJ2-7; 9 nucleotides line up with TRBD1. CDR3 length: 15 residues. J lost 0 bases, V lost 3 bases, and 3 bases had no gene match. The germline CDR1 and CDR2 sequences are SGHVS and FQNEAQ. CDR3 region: CASSFRDRASYEQYF. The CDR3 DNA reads TGTGCCAGCAGCTTTCGGGACAGGGCCTCCTACGAGCAGTACTTC. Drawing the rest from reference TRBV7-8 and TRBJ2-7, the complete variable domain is GAGVSQSPRYKVAKRGQDVALRCDPISGHVSLFWYQQALGQGPEFLTYFQNEAQLDKSGLPSDRFFAERPEGSVSTLKIQRTQQEDSAVYLCASSFRDRASYEQYFGPGTRLTVT.

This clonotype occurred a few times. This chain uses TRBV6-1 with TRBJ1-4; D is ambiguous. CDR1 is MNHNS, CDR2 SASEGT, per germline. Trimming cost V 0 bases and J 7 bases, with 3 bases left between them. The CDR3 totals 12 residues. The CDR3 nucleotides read TGTGCCAGCAGTGAAGCTTTTGAAAAACTGTTTTTT. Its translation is CASSEAFEKLFF.

CDR3 sequence: CASSVWGGSPLHF. The CDR3, as DNA: TGTGCCAGCAGTGTCTGGGGTGGGTCACCCCTCCACTTT. The rearrangement uses TRBV7-3 and TRBJ1-6; D gene uncertain. This CDR3 region has 13 residues. V gave up 6 bases and J gave up 10 bases, with 13 bases separating them. CDR1 SGHTA and CDR2 FQGTGA come from the germline V gene.

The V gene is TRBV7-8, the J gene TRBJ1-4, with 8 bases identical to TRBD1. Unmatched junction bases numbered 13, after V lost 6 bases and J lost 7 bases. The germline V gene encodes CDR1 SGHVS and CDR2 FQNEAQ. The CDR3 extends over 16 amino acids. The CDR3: CASSSDPGQEREKLFF. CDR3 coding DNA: TGTGCCAGCAGTTCGGATCCGGGACAGGAGCGTGAAAAACTGTTTTTT.

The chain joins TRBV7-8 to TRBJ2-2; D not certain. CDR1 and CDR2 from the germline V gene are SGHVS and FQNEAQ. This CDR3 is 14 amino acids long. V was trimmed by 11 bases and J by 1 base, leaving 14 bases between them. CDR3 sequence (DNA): TGTGCCGCCGAGGCGGAAAGGAACACCGGGGAGCTGTTTTTT. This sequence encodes CAAEAERNTGELFF.

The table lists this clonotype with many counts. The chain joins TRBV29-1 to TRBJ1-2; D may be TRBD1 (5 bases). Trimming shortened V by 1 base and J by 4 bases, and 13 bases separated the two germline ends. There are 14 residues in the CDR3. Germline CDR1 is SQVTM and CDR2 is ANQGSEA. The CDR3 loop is CSVEVLGEGYGYTF. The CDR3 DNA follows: TGCAGCGTTGAAGTGCTAGGGGAAGGCTATGGCTACACCTTC. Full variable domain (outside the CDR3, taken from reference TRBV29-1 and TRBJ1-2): SAVISQKPSRDICQRGTSLTIQCQVDSQVTMMFWYRQQPGQSLTLIATANQGSEATYESGFVIDKFPISRPNLTFSTLTVSNMSPEDSSIYLCSVEVLGEGYGYTFGSGTRLTVV.

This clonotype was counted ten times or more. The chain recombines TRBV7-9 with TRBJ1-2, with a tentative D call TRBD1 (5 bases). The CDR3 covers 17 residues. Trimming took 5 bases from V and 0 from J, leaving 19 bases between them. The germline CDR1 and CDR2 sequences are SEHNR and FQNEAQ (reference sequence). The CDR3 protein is CASSPEAGLETNYGYTF. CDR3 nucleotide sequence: TGTGCCAGCAGCCCCGAGGCGGGACTAGAGACTAACTATGGCTACACCTTC.

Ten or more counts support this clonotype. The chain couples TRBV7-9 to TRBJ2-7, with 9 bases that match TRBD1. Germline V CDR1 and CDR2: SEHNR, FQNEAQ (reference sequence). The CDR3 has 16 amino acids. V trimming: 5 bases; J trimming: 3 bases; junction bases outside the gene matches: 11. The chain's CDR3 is CASSRDPGQGHYEQYF. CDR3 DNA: TGTGCCAGCAGCCGTGACCCGGGACAGGGACACTACGAGCAGTACTTC. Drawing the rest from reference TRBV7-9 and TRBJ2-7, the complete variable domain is DTGVSQNPRHKITKRGQNVTFRCDPISEHNRLYWYRQTLGQGPEFLTYFQNEAQLEKSRLLSDRFSAERPKGSFSTLEIQRTEQGDSAMYLCASSRDPGQGHYEQYFGPGTRLTVT.

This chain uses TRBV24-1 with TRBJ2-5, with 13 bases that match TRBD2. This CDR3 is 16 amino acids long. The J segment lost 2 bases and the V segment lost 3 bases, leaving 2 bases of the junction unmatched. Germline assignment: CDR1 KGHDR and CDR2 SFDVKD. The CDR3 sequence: CATSDRLAGGQETQYF. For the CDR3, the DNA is TGTGCCACCAGTGATCGACTAGCGGGAGGACAAGAGACCCAGTACTTC.

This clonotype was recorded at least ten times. The CDR3 loop is CASSHDSFGQPQHF. DNA for the CDR3: TGTGCCAGCAGCCACGACAGCTTTGGACAGCCCCAGCATTTT. This chain links TRBV7-9 with TRBJ1-5; D perhaps matches TRBD1 (5 bases). The CDR3 covers 14 residues. Germline values: CDR1 SEHNR, CDR2 FQNEAQ (reference sequence). V gave up 5 bases and J gave up 7 bases, with 15 bases separating them.

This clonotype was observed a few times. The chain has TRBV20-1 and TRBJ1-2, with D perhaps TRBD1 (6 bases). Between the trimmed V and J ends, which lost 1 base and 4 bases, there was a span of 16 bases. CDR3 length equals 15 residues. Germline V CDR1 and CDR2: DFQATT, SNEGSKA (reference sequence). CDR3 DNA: TGCAGTGCTAGAGTGACGGACACAGGGCGCTATGGCTACACCTTC. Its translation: CSARVTDTGRYGYTF.

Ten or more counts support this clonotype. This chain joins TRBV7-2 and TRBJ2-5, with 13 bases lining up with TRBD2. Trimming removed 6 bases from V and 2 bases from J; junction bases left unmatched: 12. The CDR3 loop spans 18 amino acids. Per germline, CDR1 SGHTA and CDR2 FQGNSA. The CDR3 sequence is CASRQRLAGGTLQETQYF. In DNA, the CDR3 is TGTGCCAGCAGGCAGAGACTAGCGGGGGGCACACTACAAGAGACCCAGTACTTC. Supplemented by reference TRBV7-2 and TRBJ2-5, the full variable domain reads GAGVSQSPSNKVTEKGKDVELRCDPISGHTALYWYRQSLGQGLEFLIYFQGNSAPDKSGLPSDRFSAERTGGSVSTLTIQRTQQEDSAVYLCASRQRLAGGTLQETQYFGPGTRLLVL.

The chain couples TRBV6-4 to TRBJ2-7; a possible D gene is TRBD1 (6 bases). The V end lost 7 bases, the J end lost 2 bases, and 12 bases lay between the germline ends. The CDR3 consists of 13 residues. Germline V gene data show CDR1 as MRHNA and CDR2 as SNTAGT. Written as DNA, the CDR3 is TGTGCCAGCACTGGAGACAGGACCTACGAGCAGTACTTC. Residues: CASTGDRTYEQYF.